Below, 13 T cell receptor beta chains from the same sample are listed, as sequenced in a study of T cells in Graves' hyperthyroidism and ophthalmopathy. Amplification yielded TCR beta CDR3 regions, with RNA transcripts as the source. The HTBI primer set drove a first-round RT-PCR of the TCR CDR3. In TCRdb, the multiplex PCR reads were re-called with MiXCR into one record per CDR3 protein. Of approximately 350,000 distinct CDR3 sequences in the sample, over 12% were seen once. Sequencing was carried out using blood. These receptors were obtained from a woman aged 60-70 years with Graves' ophthalmopathy.

There are many counts of this clonotype. J is TRBJ1-5 and V is TRBV12-5; maybe TRBD1 (5 bases). The CDR3 has 13 amino acids. The V gene lost 10 bases and the J gene lost 4 bases, with 14 bases spanning the gap. The germline CDR1 and CDR2 sequences are LGHNT and FRNRAP. The CDR3 region is CATTPGGNQPQHF. DNA for the CDR3: TGTGCTACCACTCCCGGGGGAAATCAGCCCCAGCATTTT. The full variable domain, its missing parts supplied by reference TRBV12-5 and TRBJ1-5, is DARVTQTPRHKVTEMGQEVTMRCQPILGHNTVFWYRQTMMQGLELLAYFRNRAPLDDSGMPKDRFSAEMPDATLATLKIQPSEPRDSAVYFCATTPGGNQPQHFGDGTRLSIL.

This clonotype appeared many times. The chain couples TRBV12-3 or TRBV12-4 to TRBJ1-1; D gene uncertain. V was cut by 3 bases and J by 1 base, with 6 bases left in between. The CDR3 loop spans 13 amino acids. The CDR3 sequence: CASSLAENTEAFF. The CDR3 coding sequence is TGTGCCAGCAGTTTGGCGGAGAACACTGAAGCTTTCTTT.

This clonotype showed up many times. CDR3 region: CASSPSRDTGELFF. The CDR3 region has the DNA TGTGCCAGCAGTCCGTCGCGGGACACCGGGGAGCTGTTTTTT. The chain recombines TRBV28 with TRBJ2-2; tentative D call: TRBD2 (5 bases). Per germline, CDR1 MDHEN and CDR2 SYDVKM. V was trimmed by 5 bases and J by 3 bases, leaving 10 bases between them. This CDR3 comprises 14 residues. Looking up the rest from reference TRBV28 and TRBJ2-2 gives the full variable domain: DVKVTQSSRYLVKRTGEKVFLECVQDMDHENMFWYRQDPGLGLRLIYFSYDVKMKEKGDIPEGYSVSREKKERFSLILESASTNQTSMYLCASSPSRDTGELFFGEGSRLTVL.

This clonotype has ten or more counts. V and J are TRBV10-2 and TRBJ2-1; weak D call: TRBD1 (6 bases). V gave up 7 bases and J gave up 0 bases, with 10 bases separating them. CDR3 length: 14 amino acids. From germline, CDR1 is WSHSY and CDR2 SAAADI. CDR3 protein: CASKGGFSYNEQFF. The CDR3 bases are TGCGCCAGCAAAGGGGGTTTCTCCTACAATGAGCAGTTCTTC.

In this sample, this clonotype turned up a few times. This chain links TRBV6-1 with TRBJ2-3; possibly TRBD1 or TRBD2 for D (5 bases each). The CDR3 is made up of 16 amino acids. Germline CDR1 is MNHNS and CDR2 is SASEGT. The V end lost 11 bases, the J end lost 3 bases, and 24 bases lay between the germline ends. As DNA, the CDR3 is TGTGCCTCCGCGTGGGGGACCAACTATCCTACAGATACGCAGTATTTT. It codes for CASAWGTNYPTDTQYF.

The genes are TRBV24-1 and TRBJ2-2; 12 bases agree with TRBD2. Germline lookup yields CDR1 KGHDR and CDR2 SFDVKD. CDR3 length equals 18 residues. The CDR3: CGPGLAGGPERGTGELFF. The CDR3 nucleotides are TGTGGACCAGGGCTAGCGGGAGGGCCTGAAAGGGGCACCGGGGAGCTGTTTTTT.

J is TRBJ2-3 and V is TRBV7-2; TRBD2 matches at 7 bases. With V trimmed by 4 bases and J by 0 bases, 4 bases remained unmatched. The germline V gene has CDR1 SGHTA and CDR2 FQGNSA. CDR3 length: 15 residues. CDR3 region: CASSSLATSTDTQYF. In DNA, the CDR3 is TGTGCCAGCAGCTCACTAGCGACTAGCACAGATACGCAGTATTTT.

This clonotype was found many times. This chain connects TRBV24-1 to TRBJ2-5, with 8 nucleotides matching TRBD1. CDR3 length: 16 residues. Germline values: CDR1 KGHDR, CDR2 SFDVKD. After removal of 4 bases from V and 4 bases from J, the junction contained 10 bases not matched to a gene. This chain's CDR3 is CATSDQGAQGAETQYF. In nucleotides, the CDR3 is TGTGCCACCAGTGACCAGGGGGCACAGGGAGCAGAGACCCAGTACTTC.

There are many counts of this clonotype. The chain recombines TRBV20-1 with TRBJ2-1; the match to TRBD2 covers 8 bases. The CDR3 has 15 residues. Germline values: CDR1 DFQATT, CDR2 SNEGSKA (reference sequence). The ends lost 0 bases at V and 4 bases at J; junction bases unmatched: 5. The CDR3 region is CSAREGGRSYNEQFF. CDR3 nucleotides: TGCAGTGCTAGAGAGGGCGGGAGGTCATACAATGAGCAGTTCTTC.

This clonotype was seen at least ten times. The chain has TRBV6-2 or TRBV6-3 and TRBJ1-5, with a possible D match to TRBD1 (5 bases). From germline, CDR1 is MNHEY and CDR2 SVGEGT. V was pared by 7 bases and J by 1 base, with 17 bases between. The length of the CDR3 is 16 residues. In DNA, the CDR3 is TGTGCCAGCATCGGGGCCGGGCCCCAGAGCAATCAGCCCCAGCATTTT. Amino acid sequence: CASIGAGPQSNQPQHF.

This clonotype was recorded at least ten times. The V and J genes are TRBV15 and TRBJ2-7; D could derive from TRBD1 or TRBD2 (5 bases each). Germline CDR1 LNHNV, CDR2 YYDKDF (reference sequence). The length of the CDR3 is 19 residues. V was pared by 3 bases and J by 7 bases, with 31 bases between. The CDR3 loop reads CATSRDFGTAGTTLGEQYF. The CDR3 DNA reads as TGTGCCACCAGCAGGGATTTCGGGACGGCCGGGACCACCCTCGGGGAGCAGTACTTC. Supplemented by reference TRBV15 and TRBJ2-7, the full variable domain reads DAMVIQNPRYQVTQFGKPVTLSCSQTLNHNVMYWYQQKSSQAPKLLFHYYDKDFNNEADTPDNFQSRRPNTSFCFLDIRSPGLGDTAMYLCATSRDFGTAGTTLGEQYFGPGTRLTVT.

This clonotype came up many times. The chain is built from TRBV5-1 and TRBJ2-4; 7 bases line up with TRBD1. V was pared by 3 bases and J by 1 base, with 4 bases of the junction left unmatched. This CDR3 has 15 amino acids. Germline CDR1 is SGHRS and CDR2 is YFSETQ. The CDR3 region has the DNA TGCGCCAGCAGCTCAACGACAGGGGCCAAAAACATTCAGTACTTC. It specifies CASSSTTGAKNIQYF.

This clonotype was counted many times. The chain has TRBV29-1 and TRBJ2-6, with TRBD1 matching over 8 bases. The CDR3 loop spans 14 amino acids. Germline V gene data show CDR1 as SQVTM and CDR2 as ANQGSEA. V lost 5 bases and J lost 4; bases outside the gene matches: 4. The chain's CDR3 is CSVQGASGANVLTF. The DNA for the CDR3 is TGCAGCGTTCAGGGGGCTTCAGGGGCCAACGTCCTGACTTTC.